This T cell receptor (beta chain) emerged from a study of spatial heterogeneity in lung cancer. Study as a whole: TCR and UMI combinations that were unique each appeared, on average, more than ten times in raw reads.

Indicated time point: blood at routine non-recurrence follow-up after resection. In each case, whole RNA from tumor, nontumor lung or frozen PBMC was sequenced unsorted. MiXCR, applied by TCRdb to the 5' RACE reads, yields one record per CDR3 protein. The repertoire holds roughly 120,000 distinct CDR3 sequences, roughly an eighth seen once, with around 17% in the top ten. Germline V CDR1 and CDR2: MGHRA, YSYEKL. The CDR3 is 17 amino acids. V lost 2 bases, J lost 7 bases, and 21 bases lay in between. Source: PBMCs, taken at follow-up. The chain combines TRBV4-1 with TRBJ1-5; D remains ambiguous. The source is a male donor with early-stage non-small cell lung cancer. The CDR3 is CASSQNRAGISRQPQHF. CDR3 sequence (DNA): TGCGCCAGCAGCCAAAACCGGGCCGGCATTTCGAGGCAGCCCCAGCATTTT.